The T cell receptor (beta chain) described here comes from a study of T cell responses to AZD1222 COVID-19 vaccine. The analysis combined second doses at about 4 or about 12 weeks. The assay was immunoSEQ multiplex PCR, and TCRdb's table has in-frame clones only and misses some. The sample has under 140,000 clones; around nine tenths are singletons. CDR3 length: 18 amino acids. Germline V lookup: CDR1 MNHNS, CDR2 SASEGT. V gave up 1 base and J gave up 0 bases, with 16 bases separating them. In the case of this clone: Its antigen is unidentified.

General observations from the study: The sample set comprised mostly white British donors with more females, and clonal diversity was possibly underestimated.

Sample: peripheral blood, taken 28 days after the second AZD1222 dose. This chain connects TRBV6-1 to TRBJ1-5, with a tentative D call TRBD1 (5 bases). The TCR comes from an adult who received the AZD1222 COVID-19 vaccine. CDR3 bases: TGTGCCAGCAGTGAAGTCGGTGGCAGGGCTTATAGCAATCAGCCCCAGCATTTT. This sequence encodes CASSEVGGRAYSNQPQHF.